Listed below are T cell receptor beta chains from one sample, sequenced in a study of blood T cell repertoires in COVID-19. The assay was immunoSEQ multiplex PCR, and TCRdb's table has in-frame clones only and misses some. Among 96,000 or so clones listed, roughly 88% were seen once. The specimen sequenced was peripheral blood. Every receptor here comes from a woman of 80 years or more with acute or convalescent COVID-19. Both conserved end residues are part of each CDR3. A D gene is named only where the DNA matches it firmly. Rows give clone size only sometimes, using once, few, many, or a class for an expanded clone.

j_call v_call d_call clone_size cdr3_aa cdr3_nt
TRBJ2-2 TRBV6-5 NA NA CASSYSGGPGELFF TGTGCCAGCAGTTACTCGGGGGGGCCCGGGGAGCTGTTTTTT
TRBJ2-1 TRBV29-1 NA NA CSVEEKQSLTYNEQFF TGCAGCGTTGAAGAAAAGCAATCCTTAACTTACAATGAGCAGTTCTTC
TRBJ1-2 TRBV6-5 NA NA CASSYSGQGGSGYTF TGTGCCAGCAGTTACTCGGGGCAGGGAGGGAGCGGCTACACCTTC
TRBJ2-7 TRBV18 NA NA CASSPGEAYEQYF TGTGCCAGCTCACCAGGGGAGGCCTACGAGCAGTACTTC
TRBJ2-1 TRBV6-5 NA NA CASSLSDNEQFF TGTGCCAGTTCCCTTTCGGACAATGAGCAGTTCTTC
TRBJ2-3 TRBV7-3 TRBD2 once CASSLTTSGGTDTQYF TGTGCCAGCAGCTTAACGACTAGCGGGGGCACAGATACGCAGTATTTT
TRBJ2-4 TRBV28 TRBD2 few CASTPQRAGVNIQYF TGTGCCAGCACCCCCCAGAGGGCGGGAGTGAACATTCAGTACTTC
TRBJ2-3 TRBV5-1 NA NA CASSLAQNTDTQYF TGCGCCAGCAGCTTGGCTCAGAACACAGATACGCAGTATTTT
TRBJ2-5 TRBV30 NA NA CAWGGAVGGTQYF TGTGCCTGGGGGGGGGCGGTCGGTGGGACCCAGTACTTC
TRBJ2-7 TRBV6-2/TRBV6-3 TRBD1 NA CASSPYRGYEQYF TGTGCCAGCAGTCCATACAGGGGCTACGAGCAGTACTTC
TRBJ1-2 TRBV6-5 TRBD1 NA CASTRDSTNYGYTF TGTGCCAGCACCCGGGACAGCACTAACTATGGCTACACCTTC
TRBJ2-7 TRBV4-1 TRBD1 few CASSQEGFTGVGEQYF TGCGCCAGCAGCCAAGAAGGGTTCACAGGGGTCGGTGAGCAGTACTTC
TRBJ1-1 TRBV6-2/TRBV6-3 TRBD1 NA CASSYRDRVLNTEAFF TGTGCCAGCAGTTACAGGGACAGGGTTCTGAACACTGAAGCTTTCTTT
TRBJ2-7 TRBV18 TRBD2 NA CASSPASGGYEQYF TGTGCCAGCTCACCAGCTAGCGGGGGATACGAGCAGTACTTC
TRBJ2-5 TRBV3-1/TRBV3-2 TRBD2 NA CASSPPGTSGRKTQYF TGTGCCAGCAGCCCCCCCGGGACTAGCGGGAGGAAGACCCAGTACTTC
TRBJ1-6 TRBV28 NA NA CASSTGERNSPLHF TGTGCCAGCAGTACCGGGGAGCGGAATTCACCCCTCCACTTT
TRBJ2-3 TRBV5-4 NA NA CASSLRPQGSSTDTQYF TGTGCCAGCAGCTTGCGTCCCCAGGGATCTAGCACAGATACGCAGTATTTT
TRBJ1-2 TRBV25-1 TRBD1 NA CASSTQGAIHGYTF TGTGCCAGCAGTACCCAGGGGGCTATCCATGGCTACACCTTC